This TCR beta chain was sequenced during a study of cytomegalovirus exposure and HLA in healthy donors. Per the germline V gene, CDR1 is SGHTA and CDR2 is FQGNSA. The V and J ends lost 5 bases and 4 bases respectively, with 14 bases between them. This CDR3 is built from 14 residues. Study observations and caveats: In vitro testing confirmed a few CMV-associated chains as specific for CMV antigens. Donors belonging to an Asian-associated ancestry cluster reportedly showed fewer N-insertions in productive TCRs than the roughly 700-donor mean, according to what a later analysis found.

Note on this clone: Its antigen is undetermined.

The PCR had 60 Vbeta and 13 Jbeta primers. Sequenced by immunoSEQ multiplex PCR; TCRdb stores in-frame clones only, minus some. The table lists 95,000 to 150,000 clones, around 66% of them singletons. The sample comprised PBMCs. The TCR originated in a woman between 40 and 50 years old in good health and CMV-seropositive. The chain carries TRBV7-2 and TRBJ1-2; tentative D call: TRBD1 (5 bases). CDR3 protein: CASSLRGGSYGYTF. The CDR3 coding sequence is TGTGCCAGCAGCCTGCGGGGGGGGAGCTATGGCTACACCTTC.